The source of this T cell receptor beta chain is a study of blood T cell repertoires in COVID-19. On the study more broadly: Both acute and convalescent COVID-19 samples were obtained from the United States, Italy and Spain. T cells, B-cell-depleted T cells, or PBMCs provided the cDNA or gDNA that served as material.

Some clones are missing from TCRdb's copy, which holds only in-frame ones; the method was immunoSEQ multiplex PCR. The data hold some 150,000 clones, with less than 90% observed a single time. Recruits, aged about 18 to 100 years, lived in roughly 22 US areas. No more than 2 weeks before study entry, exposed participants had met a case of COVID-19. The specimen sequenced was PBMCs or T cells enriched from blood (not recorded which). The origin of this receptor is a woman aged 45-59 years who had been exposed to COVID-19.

Here the CDR3 reads CASSPLSGGVWQETQYF. The CDR3 DNA sequence: TGTGCCAGCAGCCCCTTAAGCGGGGGGGTTTGGCAAGAGACCCAGTACTTC. The genes are TRBV7-9 and TRBJ2-5, with 10 bases fitting TRBD2. The CDR3 sequence is 17 residues long. From germline, CDR1 is SEHNR and CDR2 FQNEAQ (reference sequence). The V segment lost 5 bases and the J segment 2 bases; nucleotides outside the gene matches: 11.